This TCR beta chain was sequenced for a study of blood T cell repertoires in COVID-19 (dated by TCRdb to about 2020). Context from the whole study: Collaborator samples came from the United States, Italy and Spain and covered acute and convalescent phases of COVID-19. Samples were obtained from the ongoing ImmuneRACE study (first 160 participants) and from 1,000 to 1,500 subjects provided by 6 global collaborators. Where available, HLA class I and class II types were obtained from metadata supplied by the sample provider rather than from assay-based typing. The material from the prospective study consisted of cDNA or gDNA derived from T cells, B-cell-depleted T cells, or PBMCs. Deeply sampled blood TCRbeta repertoires from subjects exposed to, actively infected with, or recovered from COVID-19 were included in the dataset. A de-identified subject ID, COVID-19 status, age in years and sex were almost always included in the sample metadata. The repertoires were released in a freely available public database intended as a resource for research on the immune response to SARS-CoV-2.

TCRbeta CDR3 regions were amplified from genomic DNA using the immunoSEQ Assay, a bias-controlled multiplex PCR. The published analysis was carried out like this. Within the assay, amplification of reference gene primers was used to estimate how many nucleated cells each sample contained. To quantify the absolute abundance of each unique TCRbeta CDR3 rearrangement, sequence reads were collapsed and filtered. For each sample, productive Simpson clonality was calculated as the square root of Simpson's diversity index over productive rearrangements. As stored in TCRdb, this immuneACCESS dataset retains in-frame rearrangements with V and J assigned. A fraction of the clones does not appear; measured against another copy, unresolved V genes explain less than half of the discrepancy, and the remainder lacks a known reason. Clone size and the V and J calls come from that table; the DNA yielded D and trimming. This sample gives around 80,000 clones in total; around 86% of them show up just once. The biggest ten clones account for under 35% of the sample.

Concerning this clone itself: It lacks a known antigen. There are no base qualities to consult, and no much larger clone falls within one base.

CDR1 and CDR2, looked up from the germline V gene, are SGHAT and FQNNGV. The germline ends are 8 bases apart after V is trimmed by 0 bases and J by 6 bases. Reading from cysteine to phenylalanine, the CDR3 counts 13 amino acids. CDR3 DNA only is kept here, 39 bases in frame from base 1. Findings and caveats that apply to the study as a whole: Clinical and demographic metadata were provided uncurated, with the amount varying by source and participant.

The collaborating institutions used their own protocols to collect whole blood in K2EDTA tubes. For TCRbeta analysis, collaborators shipped samples as frozen whole blood, isolated PBMCs, or DNA extracted from either of those sample types. The V and J segments used are TRBV11-2 and TRBJ1-1; TRBD1 is perhaps the D gene, given 5 matching bases. This receptor was taken from a human donor in a cohort sampled during active COVID-19. Specimen: peripheral blood. In nucleotides, the sequence is TGTGCCAGCAGCTTAGACAGGGAAGCTGAAGCTTTCTTT. Its amino acids are CASSLDREAEAFF.